In this sample, the clone carrying this T cell receptor (beta chain) turned up many times. No antigen is known for it. Trimming took 5 bases from V and 7 from J, leaving 11 bases between them. This CDR3 comprises 13 residues. Looked up from germline, CDR1 is MNHEY and CDR2 is SMNVEV (reference sequence). This record belongs to a study of T-cell memory formation after mild COVID-19. Overall study results and limits: Those CD4+ clones that contracted were mainly in CM and EM (CD8+ ones in EMRA).

A single record per CDR3 protein comes from TCRdb applying MiXCR to the 5' RACE reads. The table shows 85,000 to 130,000 distinct CDR3 sequences, with over 15% occurring only once. Input material: PBMCs or a T cell subset sorted from them (not recorded which). The origin of this receptor is an adult woman who had mild COVID-19 (a few samples of this study predate the infection). Cell type and time point are not known. The rearrangement uses TRBV27 and TRBJ1-4; D not resolved. The CDR3 protein is CASSPPGREKLFF. DNA for the CDR3: TGTGCCAGCAGTCCACCGGGCCGTGAAAAACTGTTTTTT.